This paragraph covers one T cell receptor beta chain sequence. Its matching antigen is unknown. This specimen belongs to a study of T-cell reconstitution after alpha-beta-depleted transplantation in children. Study-level points and caveats: Most T-cell counts and diversity one year after the transplant came from T cells that were newly produced. Reportedly, alpha-beta T cells present about two months post-transplant originated from several hundred expanded clones of graft origin.

This sample's TCRbeta library carried unique molecular identifier barcodes. TCRdb reanalysed the PCR reads using MiXCR and keeps one entry per CDR3 protein. The sample comprises around 700,000 distinct CDR3 sequences, approximately 14% of which are singletons, and roughly 0.84% rests with the top ten. Trimming took off 7 bases at V and 0 bases at J, with 11 bases between the two ends. This CDR3 spans 14 amino acids. Germline V lookup: CDR1 SGHRS, CDR2 YFSETQ. This sequence originates from a girl under 10 years old with congenital amegakaryocytic thrombocytopenia, due to receive a stem cell transplant. The material sequenced was PBMCs, taken before TCRalphabeta/CD19-depleted stem cell transplant. This chain connects TRBV5-1 to TRBJ1-3; D is uncertain. CDR3 bases: TGCGCCAGCCGTACATGGCCCTCTGGAAACACCATATATTTT. It translates to CASRTWPSGNTIYF.